The clone carrying this TCR beta chain was recorded only once. This CDR3 region has 15 residues. The germline gives CDR1 LNHDA, CDR2 SQIVND (reference sequence). V lost 3 bases and J lost 6, with 18 bases in between. The study ran its PCR with 60 Vbeta and 13 Jbeta primers. Generated by immunoSEQ multiplex PCR, the TCRdb table keeps only in-frame clones and is missing some. The repertoire holds 150,000 to 180,000 clones, with around 84% as singletons. The entry originates in a study of cytomegalovirus exposure and HLA in healthy donors. Nominal health characterized the donors when sampled, though unrecorded immune exposures were likely.

The rearrangement links TRBV19 to TRBJ2-7, with a weak D call TRBD2 (7 bases). The clonotype was recovered from a woman between 35 and 50 years old in good health and CMV-seropositive. The specimen sequenced was PBMCs. CDR3 residues: CASSMGAGEGSEQYF. The CDR3 region has the DNA TGTGCCAGTAGTATGGGGGCGGGAGAAGGCTCCGAGCAGTACTTC.